These 18 T cell receptor beta chains originate from one sample sequenced in a study of T cells in Graves' hyperthyroidism and ophthalmopathy. TCR beta CDR3 regions were amplified from RNA transcripts. First-round RT-PCR with HTBI primers amplified the TCR CDR3 region. TCRdb re-called the multiplex PCR reads through MiXCR, storing one row per CDR3 protein. The profile covers roughly 660,000 distinct CDR3 sequences, with roughly 17% appearing a single time and roughly 16% taken by the ten largest. Sequencing was performed on blood. Source of these receptors: a man aged 50 to 60 with Graves' hyperthyroidism.

This clonotype was counted only a few times. V is TRBV3-1 and J is TRBJ1-1; D is possibly TRBD1 (5 bases). CDR3 length: 17 residues. V gave up 0 bases and J gave up 1 base, with 15 bases separating them. Germline V gives CDR1 LGHDT, CDR2 YNNKEL (reference sequence). CDR3 residues: CASSQDHRGAGNTEAFF. In nucleotides, the CDR3 is TGTGCCAGCAGCCAAGATCACCGGGGCGCGGGGAACACTGAAGCTTTCTTT.

The V call is TRBV12-3 or TRBV12-4, the J call TRBJ2-7; D not certain. The length of the CDR3 is 13 residues. Trimming left V 3 bases short and J 5 bases short, with 11 bases between. The CDR3 is CASSFGTGHEQYF. The CDR3, as DNA: TGTGCCAGCAGTTTCGGCACTGGCCACGAGCAGTACTTC.

In its sample, this clonotype was seen a few times. The genes are TRBV30 and TRBJ2-3; TRBD2 aligns across 10 bases. V lost 1 base to trimming and J lost 0 bases; unmatched junction nucleotides: 7. Germline V gives CDR1 GTSNPN, CDR2 SVGIG (reference sequence). The CDR3 runs to 17 residues. The DNA of the CDR3 is TGTGCCTGGAGTGATCCCGGACTAGCGGCCAGCACAGATACGCAGTATTTT. This codes for CAWSDPGLAASTDTQYF.

The chain has TRBV28 and TRBJ1-2, with 8 bases identical to TRBD1. V gave up 3 bases and J gave up 7 bases; unmatched junction bases: 16. The germline V gene encodes CDR1 MDHEN and CDR2 SYDVKM. There are 17 residues in the CDR3. The CDR3 region is CASSFILIGQGDVGYTF. The CDR3 DNA sequence: TGTGCCAGCAGTTTTATTTTAATCGGACAGGGTGATGTTGGCTACACCTTC.

V usage is TRBV29-1 and J usage is TRBJ2-7, with 7 positions matching TRBD2. The germline V gene has CDR1 SQVTM and CDR2 ANQGSEA. This CDR3 comprises 14 residues. The trim removed 6 bases at V and 5 bases at J, leaving 13 bases unmatched. The CDR3 DNA is TGCAGCGTGAAGAATACGCGGGAGATCGACGAGCAGTACTTC. Protein: CSVKNTREIDEQYF.

A note on this clonotype: A much bigger clone sits one base away, suggesting this may be a read error. This rearrangement joins TRBV7-8 to TRBJ1-1; D is perhaps TRBD1 (5 bases). In germline, CDR1 is SGHVS, CDR2 FQNEAQ. The CDR3 loop spans 15 amino acids. The germline V and J ends were trimmed by 5 bases and 4 bases, with 17 bases remaining between them. This chain's CDR3 is CASSVQQGTSTEAFF. The CDR3 bases are TGTGCCAGCAGCGTACAGCAGGGAACGAGCACTGAAGCTTTCTTT. The full variable domain, in which reference TRBV7-8 and TRBJ1-1 provide the parts outside the CDR3, is GAGVSQSPRYKVAKRGQDVALRCDPISGHVSLFWYQQALGQGPEFLTYFQNEAQLDKSGLPSDRFFAERPEGSVSTLKIQRTQQEDSAVYLCASSVQQGTSTEAFFGQGTRLTVV.

The chain is built from TRBV11-2 and TRBJ2-3; D is undetermined. Germline V gene sequence: CDR1 SGHAT, CDR2 FQNNGV. V was shortened by 4 bases and J by 5 bases, with 19 bases between the two germline ends. The CDR3 consists of 16 residues. The CDR3 sequence: CASSWPSGIGGDTQYF. The CDR3 DNA is TGTGCCAGCAGCTGGCCCTCTGGGATCGGTGGAGATACGCAGTATTTT.

In this sample, this clonotype turned up many times. J is TRBJ2-3 and V is TRBV12-3 or TRBV12-4; TRBD2 matches at 7 bases. V was pared by 2 bases and J by 3 bases, with 5 bases of the junction left unmatched. The CDR3 runs to 15 residues. The CDR3 protein is CASSLRLAETDTQYF. The CDR3 DNA reads TGTGCCAGCAGTTTAAGGCTAGCGGAAACAGATACGCAGTATTTT.

In its sample, this clonotype was seen a few times. The chain recombines TRBV5-1 with TRBJ2-7, with D possibly TRBD2 on 6 matching bases. The V gene's germline CDR1 is SGHRS and CDR2 YFSETQ. CDR3 length equals 15 residues. Trimming cost V 0 bases and J 6 bases, with 16 bases left between them. In nucleotides, the CDR3 is TGCGCCAGCAGCTTGGTAGCGGTGCTGGGTGGCGAGCAGTACTTC. This gives the protein CASSLVAVLGGEQYF.

This clonotype has ten or more counts. The rearrangement uses TRBV7-9 and TRBJ2-7; D call uncertain. Germline V gene lookup returns CDR1 SEHNR and CDR2 FQNEAQ (reference sequence). The CDR3 is made up of 13 amino acids. V was shortened by 5 bases and J by 5 bases, with 13 bases between the two germline ends. CDR3 sequence reads: CASSRSSVDEQYF. The CDR3 nucleotides are TGTGCCAGCAGCCGGTCCTCGGTCGACGAGCAGTACTTC.

This clonotype was observed many times. This sequence joins TRBV7-2 and TRBJ1-1; D possibly corresponds to TRBD1 (5 bases). Deletions cut 5 bases from V and 4 bases from J, with 14 bases between. The CDR3 has 14 amino acids. CDR1 is SGHTA, CDR2 FQGNSA, per germline. The CDR3 DNA follows: TGTGCCAGCAGCCCCTCCAGGGTCGGCACTGAAGCTTTCTTT. This sequence encodes CASSPSRVGTEAFF.

This chain connects TRBV27 to TRBJ2-5; D unclear. There are 13 residues in the CDR3. Germline CDR1 MNHEY, CDR2 SMNVEV (reference sequence). V gave up 5 bases and J gave up 5 bases, with 12 bases separating them. As DNA, the CDR3 is TGTGCCAGCAGTATTGACTTCGGGGAGACCCAGTACTTC. This gives the protein CASSIDFGETQYF.

This clonotype was counted at least ten times. This chain connects TRBV28 to TRBJ1-2; 8 nucleotides match TRBD1. Germline V gene sequence: CDR1 MDHEN, CDR2 SYDVKM. The V gene end was trimmed by 6 bases and the J gene end by 7 bases; junction bases not matched to a gene: 10. The CDR3 length is 14 residues. The CDR3 is CASSVGQEGGGYTF. For the CDR3, the DNA is TGTGCCAGCAGCGTGGGACAGGAGGGAGGTGGCTACACCTTC.

This clonotype was counted only a few times. V gene TRBV5-5 combines with J gene TRBJ2-5, with 8 bases lining up with TRBD1. The CDR3 loop spans 15 amino acids. V shed 6 bases and J 4 bases; nucleotides not matched to a gene: 11. CDR1 and CDR2 (germline): SGHKS, YYEKEE (reference sequence). The CDR3 here is CASIIRQGSRETQYF. CDR3 bases: TGTGCCAGCATCATAAGACAGGGGAGTAGAGAGACCCAGTACTTC.

This clonotype was observed at least ten times. The gene calls are TRBV4-1 and TRBJ1-1, with 10 bases identical to TRBD1. Germline assignment: CDR1 MGHRA and CDR2 YSYEKL. V dropped 0 bases and J dropped 6; count of bases not matched to a gene: 10. The CDR3 consists of 17 residues. The CDR3 DNA is TGCGCCAGCAGCCAAGATGCACCGGGACAGGGGAATCCTGAAGCTTTCTTT. Its protein is CASSQDAPGQGNPEAFF.

The table lists this clonotype with many counts. This sequence joins TRBV2 and TRBJ2-7; TRBD1 matches 7 bases. J lost 1 base, V lost 8 bases, and 5 bases had no gene match. Germline-derived CDR1 and CDR2 are SNHLY and FYNNEI. CDR3 length equals 13 residues. The CDR3 reads CASSRQGSYEQYF. Written as DNA, the CDR3 is TGTGCCAGCTCTAGACAGGGATCCTACGAGCAGTACTTC.

This clonotype has a count of ten or more. The chain carries TRBV10-1 and TRBJ2-3, with TRBD1 matching over 8 bases. The CDR3 contains 16 residues. Per the germline V gene, CDR1 is WNHNN and CDR2 is SYGVQD (reference sequence). V was pared by 6 bases and J by 4 bases, with 12 bases of the junction left unmatched. CDR3 sequence: CASSPRRAGGSDTQYF. CDR3 bases: TGCGCCAGCAGCCCCCGTCGGGCAGGGGGCTCAGATACGCAGTATTTT.

Only a few counts were recorded for this clonotype. A much larger clone lies a single base off, so this may be a read error. J is TRBJ2-1 and V is TRBV2, with D possibly TRBD2 on 6 matching bases. The CDR3 loop spans 15 amino acids. Germline loops: CDR1 SNHLY, CDR2 FYNNEI. The V end was cut by 5 bases, the J end by 0 bases, with 11 bases between. CDR3 protein: CASSWGTRSYNEQFF. The CDR3 DNA sequence: TGTGCCAGCAGTTGGGGGACTCGCTCCTACAATGAGCAGTTCTTC.